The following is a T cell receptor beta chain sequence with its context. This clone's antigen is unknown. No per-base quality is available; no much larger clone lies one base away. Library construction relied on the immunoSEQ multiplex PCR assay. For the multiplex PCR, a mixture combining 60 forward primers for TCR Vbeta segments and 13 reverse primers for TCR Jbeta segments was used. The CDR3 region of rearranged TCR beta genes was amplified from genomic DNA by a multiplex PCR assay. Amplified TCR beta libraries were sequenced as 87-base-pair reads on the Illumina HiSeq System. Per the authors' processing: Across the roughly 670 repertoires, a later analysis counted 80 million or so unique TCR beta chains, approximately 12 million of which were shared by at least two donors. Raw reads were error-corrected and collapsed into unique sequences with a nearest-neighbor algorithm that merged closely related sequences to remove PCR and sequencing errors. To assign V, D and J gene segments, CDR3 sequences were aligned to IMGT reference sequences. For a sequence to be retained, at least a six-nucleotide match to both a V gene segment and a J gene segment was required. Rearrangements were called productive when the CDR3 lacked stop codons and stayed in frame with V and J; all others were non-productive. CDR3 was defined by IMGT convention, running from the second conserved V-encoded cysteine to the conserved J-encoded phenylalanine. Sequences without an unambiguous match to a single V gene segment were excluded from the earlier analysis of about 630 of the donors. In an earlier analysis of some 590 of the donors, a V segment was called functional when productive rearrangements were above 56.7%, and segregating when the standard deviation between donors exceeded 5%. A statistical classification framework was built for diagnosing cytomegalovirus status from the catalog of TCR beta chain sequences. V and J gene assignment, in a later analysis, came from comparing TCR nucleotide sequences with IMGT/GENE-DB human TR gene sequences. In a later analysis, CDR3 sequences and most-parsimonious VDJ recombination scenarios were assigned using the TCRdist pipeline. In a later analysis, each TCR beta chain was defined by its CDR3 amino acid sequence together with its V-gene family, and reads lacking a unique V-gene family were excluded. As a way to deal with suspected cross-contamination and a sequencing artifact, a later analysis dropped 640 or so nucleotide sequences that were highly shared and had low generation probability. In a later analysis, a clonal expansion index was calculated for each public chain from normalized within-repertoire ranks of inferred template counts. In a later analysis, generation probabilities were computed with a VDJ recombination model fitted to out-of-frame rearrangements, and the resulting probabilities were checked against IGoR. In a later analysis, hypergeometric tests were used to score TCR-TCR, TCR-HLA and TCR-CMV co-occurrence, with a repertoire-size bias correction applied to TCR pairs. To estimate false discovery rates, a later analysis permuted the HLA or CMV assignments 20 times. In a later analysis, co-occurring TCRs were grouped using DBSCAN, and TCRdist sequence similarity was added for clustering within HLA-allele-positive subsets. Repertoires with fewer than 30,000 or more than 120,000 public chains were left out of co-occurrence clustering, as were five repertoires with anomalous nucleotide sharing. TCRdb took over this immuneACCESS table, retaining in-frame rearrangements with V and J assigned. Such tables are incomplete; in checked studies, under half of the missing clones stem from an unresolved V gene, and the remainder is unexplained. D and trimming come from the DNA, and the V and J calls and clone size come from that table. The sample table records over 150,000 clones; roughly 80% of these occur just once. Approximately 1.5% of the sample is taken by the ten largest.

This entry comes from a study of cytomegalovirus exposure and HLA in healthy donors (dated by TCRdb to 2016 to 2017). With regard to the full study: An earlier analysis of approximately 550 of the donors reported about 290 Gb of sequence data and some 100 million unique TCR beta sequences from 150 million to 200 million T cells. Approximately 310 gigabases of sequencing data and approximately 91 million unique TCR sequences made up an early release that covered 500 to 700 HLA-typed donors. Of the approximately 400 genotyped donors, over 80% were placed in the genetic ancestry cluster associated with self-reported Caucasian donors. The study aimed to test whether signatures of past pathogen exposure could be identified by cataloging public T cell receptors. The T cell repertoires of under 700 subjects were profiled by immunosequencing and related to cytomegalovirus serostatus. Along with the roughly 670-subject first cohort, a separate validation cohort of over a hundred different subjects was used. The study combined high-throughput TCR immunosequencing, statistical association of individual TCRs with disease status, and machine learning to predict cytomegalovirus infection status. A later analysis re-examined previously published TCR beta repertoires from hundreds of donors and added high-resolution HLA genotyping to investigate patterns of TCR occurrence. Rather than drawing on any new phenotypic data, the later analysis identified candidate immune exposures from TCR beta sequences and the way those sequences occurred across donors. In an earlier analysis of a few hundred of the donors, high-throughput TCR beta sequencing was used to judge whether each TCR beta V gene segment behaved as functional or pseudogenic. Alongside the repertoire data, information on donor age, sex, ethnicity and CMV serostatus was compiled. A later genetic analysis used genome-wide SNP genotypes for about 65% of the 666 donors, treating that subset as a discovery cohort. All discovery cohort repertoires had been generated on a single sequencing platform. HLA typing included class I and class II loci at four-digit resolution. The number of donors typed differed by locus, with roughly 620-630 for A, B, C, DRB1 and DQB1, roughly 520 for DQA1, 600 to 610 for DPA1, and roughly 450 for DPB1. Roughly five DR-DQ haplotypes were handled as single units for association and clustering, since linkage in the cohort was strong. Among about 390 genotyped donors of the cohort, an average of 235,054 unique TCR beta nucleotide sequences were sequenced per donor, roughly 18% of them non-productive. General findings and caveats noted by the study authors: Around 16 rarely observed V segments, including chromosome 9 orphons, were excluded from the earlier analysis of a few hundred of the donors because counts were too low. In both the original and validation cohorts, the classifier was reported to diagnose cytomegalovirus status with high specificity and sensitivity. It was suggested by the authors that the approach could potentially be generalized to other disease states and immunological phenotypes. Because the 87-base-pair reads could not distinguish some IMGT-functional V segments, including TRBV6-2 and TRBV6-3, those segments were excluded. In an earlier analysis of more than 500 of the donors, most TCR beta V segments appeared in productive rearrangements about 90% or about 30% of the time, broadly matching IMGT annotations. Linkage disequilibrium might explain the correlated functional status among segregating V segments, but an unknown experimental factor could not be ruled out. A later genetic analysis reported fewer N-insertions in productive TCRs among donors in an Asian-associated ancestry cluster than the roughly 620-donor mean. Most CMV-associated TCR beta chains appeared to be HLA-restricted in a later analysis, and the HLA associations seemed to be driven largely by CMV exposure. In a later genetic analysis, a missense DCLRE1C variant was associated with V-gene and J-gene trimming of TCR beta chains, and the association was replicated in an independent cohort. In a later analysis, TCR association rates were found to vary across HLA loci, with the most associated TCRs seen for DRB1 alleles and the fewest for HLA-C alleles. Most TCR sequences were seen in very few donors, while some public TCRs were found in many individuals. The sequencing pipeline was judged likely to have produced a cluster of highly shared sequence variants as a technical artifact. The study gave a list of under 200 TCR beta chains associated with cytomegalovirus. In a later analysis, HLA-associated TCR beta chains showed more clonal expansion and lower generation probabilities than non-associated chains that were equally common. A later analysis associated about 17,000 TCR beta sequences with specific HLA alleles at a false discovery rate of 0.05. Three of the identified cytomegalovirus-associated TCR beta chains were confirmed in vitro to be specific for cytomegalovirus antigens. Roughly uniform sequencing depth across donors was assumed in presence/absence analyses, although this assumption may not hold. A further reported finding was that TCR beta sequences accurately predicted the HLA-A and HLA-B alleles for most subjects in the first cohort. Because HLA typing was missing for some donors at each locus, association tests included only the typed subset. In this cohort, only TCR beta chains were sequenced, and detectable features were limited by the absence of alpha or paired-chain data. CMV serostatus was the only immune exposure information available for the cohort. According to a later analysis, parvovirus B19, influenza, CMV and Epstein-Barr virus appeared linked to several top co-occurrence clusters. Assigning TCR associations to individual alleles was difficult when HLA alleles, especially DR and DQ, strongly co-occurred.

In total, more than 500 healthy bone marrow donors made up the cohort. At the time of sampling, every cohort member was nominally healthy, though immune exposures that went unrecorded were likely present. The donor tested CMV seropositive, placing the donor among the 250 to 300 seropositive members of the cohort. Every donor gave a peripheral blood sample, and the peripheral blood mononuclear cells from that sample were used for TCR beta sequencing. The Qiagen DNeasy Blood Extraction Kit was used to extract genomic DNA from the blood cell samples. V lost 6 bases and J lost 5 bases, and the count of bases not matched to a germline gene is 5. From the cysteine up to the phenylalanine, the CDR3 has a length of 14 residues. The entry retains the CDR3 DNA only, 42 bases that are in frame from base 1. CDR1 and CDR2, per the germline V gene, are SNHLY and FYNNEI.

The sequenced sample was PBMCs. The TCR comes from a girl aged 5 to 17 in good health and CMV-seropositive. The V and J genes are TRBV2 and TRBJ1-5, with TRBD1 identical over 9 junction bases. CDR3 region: CASSGTGFDQPQHF. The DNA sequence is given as TGTGCCAGCAGCGGGACAGGGTTCGATCAGCCCCAGCATTTT. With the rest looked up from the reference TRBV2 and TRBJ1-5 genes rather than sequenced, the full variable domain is EPEVTQTPSHQVTQMGQEVILRCVPISNHLYFYWYRQILGQKVEFLVSFYNNEISEKSEIFDDQFSVERPDGSNFTLKIRSTKLEDSAMYFCASSGTGFDQPQHFGDGTRLSIL.